This T cell receptor beta chain was sequenced for a study of Ad26.COV2.S vaccination and SARS-CoV-2 variants. Broader study findings: TCR breadth and depth estimates may have understated total T cell responses.

This CDR3 contains 12 residues. From germline, CDR1 is MDHEN and CDR2 SYDVKM. The V gene lost 6 bases and the J gene lost 6 bases, with 12 bases spanning the gap. Stated treatment: roughly 18 received Ad26.COV2.S at low or high dose, single or two shots; about 5 received placebo; per-sample allocation not given. Day 63 following the first vaccine or placebo injection was when the samples were taken. Some clones are missing from TCRdb's copy, which holds only in-frame ones; the method was immunoSEQ multiplex PCR. The table shows some 250,000 clones, with 88% occurring only once. Note on this clone: Its antigen is currently unknown.

This sequence was found in a person aged 18-65 years who received the Ad26.COV2.S COVID-19 vaccine or a placebo. The chain carries TRBV28 and TRBJ2-7; D assignment may be TRBD1 or TRBD2 (6 bases each). The sequenced sample was peripheral blood, obtained in a trial of Ad26.COV2.S vaccine versus placebo. Written as DNA, the CDR3 is TGTGCCAGCAGAGAGGGGGGCGGCGAGCAGTACTTC. It translates to CASREGGGEQYF.